Below are 2 T cell receptor beta chains sequenced from a single sample in a study of human T cells and chemical hapten exposure. One entry per CDR3 protein results from TCRdb running MiXCR on the RACE reads. The sample records 75,000 to 100,000 distinct CDR3 sequences, about 12% being singletons. Time point in this sample: patch test 1, 2 weeks after DPC sensitization. Treatment described: therapeutic diphenylcyclopropenone sensitization with weekly scalp DPC. The sequencing used whole blood, collected in connection with sensitization to the hapten diphenylcyclopropenone (DPC). Source of these receptors: a woman aged 55-69 years with alopecia areata. Some clones in this sample may be carry-over from other donors' samples.

V gene TRBV20-1 combines with J gene TRBJ1-2; 9 bases line up with TRBD1. Trimming at V came to 4 bases and at J to 6 bases, leaving 15 bases not matched to a gene. The length of the CDR3 is 16 residues. Germline V CDR1 and CDR2: DFQATT, SNEGSKA (reference sequence). CDR3 amino acids: CSATATPGQGLDGYTF. CDR3 sequence (DNA): TGCAGTGCTACTGCAACACCGGGACAGGGACTGGATGGCTACACCTTC.

The V call is TRBV12-3 or TRBV12-4, the J call TRBJ1-3, with a weak D call TRBD1 (6 bases). V lost 6 bases and J lost 4, with 13 bases in between. CDR3 size: 14 residues. CDR3 sequence: CASSRGAGGNTIYF. In DNA form, the CDR3 reads TGTGCCAGCAGCCGGGGGGCAGGGGGAAACACCATATATTTT.